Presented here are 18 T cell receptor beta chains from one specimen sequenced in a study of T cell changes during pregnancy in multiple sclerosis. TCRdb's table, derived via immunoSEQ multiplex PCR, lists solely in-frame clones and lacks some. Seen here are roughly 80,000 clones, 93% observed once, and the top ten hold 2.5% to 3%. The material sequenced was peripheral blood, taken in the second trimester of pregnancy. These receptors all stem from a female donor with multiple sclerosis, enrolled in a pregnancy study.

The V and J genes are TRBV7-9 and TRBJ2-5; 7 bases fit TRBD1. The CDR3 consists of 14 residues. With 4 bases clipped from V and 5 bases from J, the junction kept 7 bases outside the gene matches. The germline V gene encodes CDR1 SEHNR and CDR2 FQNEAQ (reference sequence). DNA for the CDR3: TGTGCCAGCAGCTATAGACAGGGAGAGGAGACCCAGTACTTC. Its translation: CASSYRQGEETQYF.

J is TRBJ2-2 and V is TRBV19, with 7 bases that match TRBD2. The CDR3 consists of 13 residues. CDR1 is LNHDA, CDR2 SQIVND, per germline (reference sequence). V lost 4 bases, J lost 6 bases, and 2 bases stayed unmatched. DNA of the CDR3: TGTGCCAGTAGTACGAGCGGGGCCGGGGAGCTGTTTTTT. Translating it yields CASSTSGAGELFF.

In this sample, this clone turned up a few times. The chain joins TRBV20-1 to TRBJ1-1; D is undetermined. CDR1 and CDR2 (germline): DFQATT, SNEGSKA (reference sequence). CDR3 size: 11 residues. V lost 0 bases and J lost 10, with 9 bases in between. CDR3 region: CSARDGSRAFF. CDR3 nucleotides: TGCAGTGCTAGAGATGGCAGTCGAGCTTTCTTT.

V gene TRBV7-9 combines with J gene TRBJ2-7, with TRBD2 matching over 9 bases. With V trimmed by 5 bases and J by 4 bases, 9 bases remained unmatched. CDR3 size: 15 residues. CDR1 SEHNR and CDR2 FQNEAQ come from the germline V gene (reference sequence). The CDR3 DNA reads TGTGCCAGCAGCCCCCTGAGCGGGGGGCCTTACGAGCAGTACTTC. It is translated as CASSPLSGGPYEQYF. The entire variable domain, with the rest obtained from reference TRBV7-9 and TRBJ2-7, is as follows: DTGVSQNPRHKITKRGQNVTFRCDPISEHNRLYWYRQTLGQGPEFLTYFQNEAQLEKSRLLSDRFSAERPKGSFSTLEIQRTEQGDSAMYLCASSPLSGGPYEQYFGPGTRLTVT.

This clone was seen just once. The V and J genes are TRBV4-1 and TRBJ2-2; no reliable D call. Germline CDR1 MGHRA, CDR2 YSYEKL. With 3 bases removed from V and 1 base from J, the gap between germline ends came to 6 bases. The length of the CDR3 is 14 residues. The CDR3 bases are TGCGCCAGCAGCCACGAGCAGAACACCGGGGAGCTGTTTTTT. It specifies CASSHEQNTGELFF.

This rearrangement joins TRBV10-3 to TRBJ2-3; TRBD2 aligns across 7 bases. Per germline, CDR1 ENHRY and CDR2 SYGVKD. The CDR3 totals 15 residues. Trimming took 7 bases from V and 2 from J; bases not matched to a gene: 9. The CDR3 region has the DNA TGTGCCATCACCATAACTAGCGAATCCACAGATACGCAGTATTTT. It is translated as CAITITSESTDTQYF.

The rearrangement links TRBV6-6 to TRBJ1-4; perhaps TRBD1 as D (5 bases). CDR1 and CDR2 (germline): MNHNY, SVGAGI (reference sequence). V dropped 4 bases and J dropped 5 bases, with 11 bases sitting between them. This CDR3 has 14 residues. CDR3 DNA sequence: TGTGCCAGCAGTTCCCCCGGGGGGAATGAAAAACTGTTTTTT. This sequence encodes CASSSPGGNEKLFF.

The CDR3 spells CASSVETSGYTQYF. The CDR3 DNA reads as TGTGCCAGCAGCGTAGAAACTAGCGGTTATACGCAGTATTTT. The gene calls are TRBV9 and TRBJ2-3; 8 nucleotides line up with TRBD2. Trimming took 0 bases from V and 7 from J; bases not matched to a gene: 4. Germline assignment: CDR1 SGDLS and CDR2 YYNGEE. CDR3 length: 14 residues.

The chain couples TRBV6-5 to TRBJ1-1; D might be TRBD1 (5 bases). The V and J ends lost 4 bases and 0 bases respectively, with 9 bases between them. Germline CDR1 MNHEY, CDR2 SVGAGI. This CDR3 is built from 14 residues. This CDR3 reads CASSSSGLNTEAFF. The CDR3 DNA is TGTGCCAGCAGTTCCTCGGGGCTGAACACTGAAGCTTTCTTT.

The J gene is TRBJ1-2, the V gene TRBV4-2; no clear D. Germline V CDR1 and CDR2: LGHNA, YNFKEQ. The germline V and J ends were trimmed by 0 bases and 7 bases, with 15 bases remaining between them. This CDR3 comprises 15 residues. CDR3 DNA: TGTGCCAGCAGCCAAGATCAAGGTAGCTCCGTTGGCTACACCTTC. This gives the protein CASSQDQGSSVGYTF.

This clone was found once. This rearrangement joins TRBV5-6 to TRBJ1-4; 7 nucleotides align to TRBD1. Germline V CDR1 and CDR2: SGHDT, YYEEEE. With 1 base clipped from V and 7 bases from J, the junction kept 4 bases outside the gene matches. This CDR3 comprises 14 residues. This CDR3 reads CASSLNRGIEKLFF. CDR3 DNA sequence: TGTGCCAGCAGCTTGAACAGGGGTATTGAAAAACTGTTTTTT.

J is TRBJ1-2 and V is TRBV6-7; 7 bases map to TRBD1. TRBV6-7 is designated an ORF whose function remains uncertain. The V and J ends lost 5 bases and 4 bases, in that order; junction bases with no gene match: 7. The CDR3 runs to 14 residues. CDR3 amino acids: CASSKGGKGYGYTF. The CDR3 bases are TGTGCCAGCAGTAAAGGGGGCAAGGGCTATGGCTACACCTTC.

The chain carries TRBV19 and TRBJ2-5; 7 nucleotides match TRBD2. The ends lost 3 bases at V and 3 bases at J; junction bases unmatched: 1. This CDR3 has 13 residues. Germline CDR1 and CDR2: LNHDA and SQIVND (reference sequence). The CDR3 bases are TGTGCCAGTAGTATGGCGGGGGAAGAGACCCAGTACTTC. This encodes CASSMAGEETQYF.

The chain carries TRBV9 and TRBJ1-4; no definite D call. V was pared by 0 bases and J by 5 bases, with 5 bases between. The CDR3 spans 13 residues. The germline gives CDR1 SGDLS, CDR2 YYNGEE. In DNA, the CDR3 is TGTGCCAGCAGCGTAGGAGTAAATGAAAAACTGTTTTTT. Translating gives CASSVGVNEKLFF.

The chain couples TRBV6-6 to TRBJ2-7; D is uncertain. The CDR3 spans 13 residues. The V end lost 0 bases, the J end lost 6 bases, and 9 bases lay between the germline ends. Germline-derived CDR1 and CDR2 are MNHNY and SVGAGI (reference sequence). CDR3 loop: CASSYSAFGEQYF. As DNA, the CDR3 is TGTGCCAGCAGTTACTCGGCTTTTGGCGAGCAGTACTTC.

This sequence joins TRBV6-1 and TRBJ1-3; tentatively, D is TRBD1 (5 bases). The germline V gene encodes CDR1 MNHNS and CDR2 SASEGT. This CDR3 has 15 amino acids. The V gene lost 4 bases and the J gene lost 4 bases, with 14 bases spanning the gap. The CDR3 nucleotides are TGTGCCAGCAGTGTCGATAGGGACTTCGGAAACACCATATATTTT. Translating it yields CASSVDRDFGNTIYF.

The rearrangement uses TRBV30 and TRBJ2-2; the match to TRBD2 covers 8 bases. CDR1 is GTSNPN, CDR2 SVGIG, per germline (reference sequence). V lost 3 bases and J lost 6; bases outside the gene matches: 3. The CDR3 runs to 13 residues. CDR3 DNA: TGTGCCTGGAGCGGGGGGGTGGCCGGGGAGCTGTTTTTT. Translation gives CAWSGGVAGELFF.

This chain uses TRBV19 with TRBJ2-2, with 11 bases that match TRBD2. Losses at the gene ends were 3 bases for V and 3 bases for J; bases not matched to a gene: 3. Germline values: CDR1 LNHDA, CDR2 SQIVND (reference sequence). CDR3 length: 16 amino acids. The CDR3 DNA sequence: TGTGCCAGTAGTATCCTAGCGGGGGGCGACACCGGGGAGCTGTTTTTT. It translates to CASSILAGGDTGELFF.